This T cell receptor beta chain was profiled in a study of T cell responses to AZD1222 COVID-19 vaccine. Points from the study as a whole: Donors were largely white British and mainly female; clonal diversity was possibly underestimated.

This clone showed up just a few times. The antigen remains undetermined. Some clones are missing from TCRdb's copy, which holds only in-frame ones; the method was immunoSEQ multiplex PCR. The sample includes approximately 60,000 clones, roughly 84% of them seen just once. V lost 3 bases and J lost 1, with 15 bases in between. Per germline, CDR1 PRHDT and CDR2 FYEKMQ (reference sequence). The CDR3 loop spans 16 amino acids. This receptor was identified in an adult in good health. The chain is built from TRBV13 and TRBJ1-1; a possible D gene is TRBD1 (5 bases). Here the sequenced sample was peripheral blood, taken on day 0 of AZD1222 vaccination. In DNA form, the CDR3 reads TGTGCCAGCAGCTTCGGGGACCTGGTGGGGAACACTGAAGCTTTCTTT. Translation: CASSFGDLVGNTEAFF. Full variable domain (missing parts from reference TRBV13 and TRBJ1-1): AAGVIQSPRHLIKEKRETATLKCYPIPRHDTVYWYQQGPGQDPQFLISFYEKMQSDKGSIPDRFSAQQFSDYHSELNMSSLELGDSALYFCASSFGDLVGNTEAFFGQGTRLTVV.